The 8 T cell receptor beta chains below all came from one sample that was sequenced in a study of blood T cell repertoires in COVID-19. Only in-frame clones appear in the TCRdb table, and some are missing; sequencing was by immunoSEQ multiplex PCR. The table has more than 250,000 clones, about 85% seen once; the top ten hold 5.5% to 6%. Source material: PBMCs or T cells enriched from blood (not recorded which). These receptors originate from a woman in her 30s who had recovered from COVID-19.

The chain carries TRBV6-2 or TRBV6-3 and TRBJ1-1, with TRBD1 matching over 8 bases. J was trimmed by 7 bases and V by 2 bases; bases with no gene match: 9. The CDR3 consists of 15 residues. From germline, CDR1 is MNHEY and CDR2 SVGEGT. Here the CDR3 reads CASSYVLTGGIEAFF. CDR3 nucleotide sequence: TGTGCCAGCAGTTACGTACTTACAGGGGGGATTGAAGCTTTCTTT.

The chain links TRBV29-1 to TRBJ1-1; TRBD1 is a possible D gene (6 bases). V shed 7 bases and J shed 1 base, with 16 bases lying between them. Germline assignment: CDR1 SQVTM and CDR2 ANQGSEA. The CDR3 is made up of 14 amino acids. The CDR3 DNA follows: TGCAGCGAAAAGGACAGAAACTCGAACACTGAAGCTTTCTTT. Translated, it gives CSEKDRNSNTEAFF. The full variable domain, rest sourced from reference TRBV29-1 and TRBJ1-1, is SAVISQKPSRDICQRGTSLTIQCQVDSQVTMMFWYRQQPGQSLTLIATANQGSEATYESGFVIDKFPISRPNLTFSTLTVSNMSPEDSSIYLCSEKDRNSNTEAFFGQGTRLTVV.

V is TRBV19 and J is TRBJ1-2, with D possibly TRBD1 on 5 matching bases. Germline V gives CDR1 LNHDA, CDR2 SQIVND (reference sequence). The CDR3 loop spans 13 amino acids. The V gene lost 5 bases and the J gene lost 4 bases, with 11 bases spanning the gap. CDR3 nucleotide sequence: TGTGCCAGTAGTCCCGCGACAGCCTATGGCTACACCTTC. Amino acid sequence: CASSPATAYGYTF.

This chain links TRBV3-1 (or the pseudogene TRBV3-2) with TRBJ1-2, with TRBD1 as a possible D gene (5 bases). V was pared by 4 bases and J by 7 bases, with 16 bases between. Germline values: CDR1 LGHDT, CDR2 YNNKEL (reference sequence). The CDR3 spans 14 residues. CDR3 loop: CASSPPGFPSGYTF. The CDR3 nucleotides are TGTGCCAGCAGCCCCCCAGGGTTTCCTAGTGGCTACACCTTC.

The chain combines TRBV30 with TRBJ1-6; perhaps TRBD1 as D (6 bases). The CDR3 has 12 amino acids. Germline V gene data show CDR1 as GTSNPN and CDR2 as SVGIG (reference sequence). The V and J ends lost 5 bases and 13 bases respectively, with 15 bases between them. CDR3 DNA sequence: TGTGCCTGGGGTGGGACAAGCCTGCCCCTCCACTTT. This translates into CAWGGTSLPLHF.

This rearrangement joins TRBV6-4 to TRBJ1-1, with 7 bases identical to TRBD1. The CDR3 extends over 14 amino acids. V trimming: 5 bases; J trimming: 0 bases; junction bases outside the gene matches: 3. From germline, CDR1 is MRHNA and CDR2 SNTAGT. The DNA of the CDR3 is TGTGCCAGCAGTAAGGACAGGATGAACACTGAAGCTTTCTTT. Translation: CASSKDRMNTEAFF.

This chain links TRBV7-3 with TRBJ2-5; D gene uncertain. The CDR3 covers 13 residues. The germline V and J ends were trimmed by 5 bases and 1 base, with 8 bases remaining between them. CDR1 is SGHTA and CDR2 is FQGTGA in the germline V gene. DNA for the CDR3: TGTGCCAGCAGCCGCACCAGCCAAGAGACCCAGTACTTC. This translates into CASSRTSQETQYF.

The rearrangement uses TRBV6-2 or TRBV6-3 and TRBJ1-2, with D unresolved. Germline V gene sequence: CDR1 MNHEY, CDR2 SVGEGT. Trimming removed 0 bases from V and 4 bases from J, with 12 bases in between. The CDR3 is made up of 15 amino acids. The CDR3, as DNA: TGTGCCAGCAGTTACTCGAATCGCATTAGCTATGGCTACACCTTC. The encoded protein is CASSYSNRISYGYTF.